The 15 T cell receptor beta chains listed next were all sequenced from one sample in a study of blood T cell repertoires in COVID-19. Generated by immunoSEQ multiplex PCR, the TCRdb table keeps only in-frame clones and is missing some. The profile shows around 170,000 clones, 86% of them singletons. Sequencing input: peripheral blood. These receptors came from a woman in her 70s with acute or convalescent COVID-19.

This clone was seen once. The J gene is TRBJ1-4, the V gene TRBV5-1; D might be TRBD1 (6 bases). Per germline, CDR1 SGHRS and CDR2 YFSETQ. Trimming took off 4 bases at V and 8 bases at J, with 18 bases between the two ends. This CDR3 spans 15 amino acids. The CDR3 nucleotides read TGCGCCAGCAGCCCCCTACAGGGAATGAAGGAAAAACTGTTTTTT. It codes for CASSPLQGMKEKLFF.

The chain is built from TRBV5-4 and TRBJ1-2; 8 bases align to TRBD1. This CDR3 region has 15 residues. J gave up 7 bases and V 4 bases, and 12 bases lay outside the gene matches. CDR1 is SGHNT, CDR2 YYREEE, per germline (reference sequence). The CDR3 coding sequence is TGTGCCAGCAGCCGCGTACAGGGGGGGAGCGGTGGCTACACCTTC. Protein sequence: CASSRVQGGSGGYTF.

V is TRBV4-1 and J is TRBJ1-6, with D perhaps TRBD1 (6 bases). Germline CDR1 MGHRA, CDR2 YSYEKL. Trimming cost V 3 bases and J 10 bases, with 16 bases left between them. CDR3 length: 15 residues. The DNA of the CDR3 is TGCGCCAGCAGCCACCCGTTCGGGGGGCGGTCACCCCTCCACTTT. Translated, it gives CASSHPFGGRSPLHF.

This clone appeared a single time. CDR3 sequence (DNA): TGTGCCAGCAGGATAGGGACAGAAGCTTTCTTT. Its protein product is CASRIGTEAFF. The chain is built from TRBV6-5 and TRBJ1-1; D may be TRBD1 (6 bases). Trimming cost V 6 bases and J 8 bases, with 10 bases left between them. The CDR3 is 11 amino acids. CDR1 and CDR2 (germline): MNHEY, SVGAGI.

This rearrangement joins TRBV4-2 to TRBJ2-7, with a possible D match to TRBD2 (6 bases). This CDR3 has 14 residues. The V gene's germline CDR1 is LGHNA and CDR2 YNFKEQ. Trimming cost V 1 base and J 3 bases, with 10 bases left between them. Here the CDR3 reads CASSQGLGHYEQYF. The CDR3 DNA follows: TGTGCCAGCAGCCAAGGACTAGGTCACTACGAGCAGTACTTC.

The chain combines TRBV19 with TRBJ1-2; 8 bases map to TRBD1. From germline, CDR1 is LNHDA and CDR2 SQIVND (reference sequence). This CDR3 region has 15 residues. V lost 6 bases to trimming and J lost 4 bases; unmatched junction nucleotides: 10. The CDR3 loop is CASRKDRDPGYGYTF. DNA of the CDR3: TGTGCCAGTAGGAAGGACAGGGACCCTGGCTATGGCTACACCTTC. The whole variable domain, remainder taken from reference TRBV19 and TRBJ1-2, is DGGITQSPKYLFRKEGQNVTLSCEQNLNHDAMYWYRQDPGQGLRLIYYSQIVNDFQKGDIAEGYSVSREKKESFPLTVTSAQKNPTAFYLCASRKDRDPGYGYTFGSGTRLTVV.

This clone was seen only a few times. This chain links TRBV7-9 with TRBJ1-1; D is ambiguous. CDR1 and CDR2 (germline): SEHNR, FQNEAQ (reference sequence). The CDR3 is 13 residues long. With 5 bases removed from V and 1 base from J, the gap between germline ends came to 8 bases. The CDR3 sequence is CASSQTANTEAFF. CDR3 DNA sequence: TGTGCCAGCAGCCAAACAGCGAACACTGAAGCTTTCTTT.

The V call is TRBV29-1, the J call TRBJ1-1; 9 positions match TRBD1. The junction had 5 bases not matched to a gene; V was cut back by 7 bases and J by 2 bases. Germline values: CDR1 SQVTM, CDR2 ANQGSEA. There are 13 residues in the CDR3. The CDR3 loop reads CSAQGQGNTEAFF. In DNA form, the CDR3 reads TGCAGCGCGCAGGGACAGGGAAACACTGAAGCTTTCTTT.

V gene TRBV5-1 combines with J gene TRBJ2-7, with a tentative D call TRBD2 (7 bases). Germline V gene sequence: CDR1 SGHRS, CDR2 YFSETQ. CDR3 length: 18 residues. V was cut by 4 bases and J by 3 bases, with 26 bases left in between. The CDR3 region has the DNA TGCGCCAGCAGCCCCACGTGGGGGGGCTCTGGGAGATTCTACGAGCAGTACTTC. Translated, it gives CASSPTWGGSGRFYEQYF.

The rearrangement joins TRBV25-1 to TRBJ2-1, with TRBD1 matching 9 bases. Trimming cost V 7 bases and J 8 bases; bases outside gene matches: 9. Germline values: CDR1 MGHDK, CDR2 SYGVNS. The CDR3 has 14 residues. The CDR3 sequence is CASTETGGNDEQFF. DNA of the CDR3: TGTGCCAGCACAGAGACAGGGGGAAACGATGAGCAGTTCTTC.

The rearrangement joins TRBV28 to TRBJ2-1, with D maybe TRBD1 (5 bases). V was clipped by 3 bases and J by 1 base, with 13 bases between them. The CDR3 has 16 residues. The germline CDR1 and CDR2 sequences are MDHEN and SYDVKM. CDR3 amino acids: CASSLETGASYNEQFF. DNA for the CDR3: TGTGCCAGCAGTTTGGAAACAGGAGCATCCTACAATGAGCAGTTCTTC.

V usage is TRBV9 and J usage is TRBJ2-1, with 7 bases matching TRBD2. The CDR3 loop spans 18 amino acids. Germline trimming cut 0 bases from V and 0 bases from J; bases unmatched to any gene: 9. Germline CDR1 SGDLS, CDR2 YYNGEE. The CDR3 DNA sequence: TGTGCCAGCAGCGTAGATTTAGCGGGCGCCGTCTCCTACAATGAGCAGTTCTTC. Its translation is CASSVDLAGAVSYNEQFF. The full variable domain, rest sourced from reference TRBV9 and TRBJ2-1, is DSGVTQTPKHLITATGQRVTLRCSPRSGDLSVYWYQQSLDQGLQFLIQYYNGEERAKGNILERFSAQQFPDLHSELNLSSLELGDSALYFCASSVDLAGAVSYNEQFFGPGTRLTVL.

The CDR3 here is CAWSRGAGSNQPQHF. CDR3 DNA: TGTGCCTGGAGTAGAGGAGCAGGGAGCAATCAGCCCCAGCATTTT. This sequence joins TRBV30 and TRBJ1-5; possible D gene TRBD1, 5 bases. V gave up 2 bases and J gave up 1 base, with 12 bases separating them. Germline V gene sequence: CDR1 GTSNPN, CDR2 SVGIG (reference sequence). The CDR3 length is 15 residues. The whole variable domain, filled in from reference TRBV30 and TRBJ1-5, reads SQTIHQWPATLVQPVGSPLSLECTVEGTSNPNLYWYRQAAGRGLQLLFYSVGIGQISSEVPQNLSASRPQDRQFILSSKKLLLSDSGFYLCAWSRGAGSNQPQHFGDGTRLSIL.

This rearrangement joins TRBV7-3 to TRBJ2-1; tentative D call: TRBD1 (9 bases). Looked up from germline, CDR1 is SGHTA and CDR2 is FQGTGA. CDR3 size: 20 residues. V lost 5 bases, J lost 0 bases, and 26 bases lay in between. Written as DNA, the CDR3 is TGTGCCAGCAGCCCCGGGGGGGGACAGGGAGCCCTCAGCTCCTACAATGAGCAGTTCTTC. This translates into CASSPGGGQGALSSYNEQFF. Full variable domain (rest looked up from reference TRBV7-3 and TRBJ2-1): GAGVSQTPSNKVTEKGKYVELRCDPISGHTALYWYRQSLGQGPEFLIYFQGTGAADDSGLPNDRFFAVRPEGSVSTLKIQRTERGDSAVYLCASSPGGGQGALSSYNEQFFGPGTRLTVL.

This chain uses TRBV10-3 with TRBJ2-7; D unclear. Trimming cost V 0 bases and J 0 bases, with 3 bases left between them. The germline CDR1 and CDR2 sequences are ENHRY and SYGVKD. The CDR3 is made up of 13 amino acids. CDR3 bases: TGTGCCATCAGTGAGTCGGCCTCCTACGAGCAGTACTTC. Its translation: CAISESASYEQYF.